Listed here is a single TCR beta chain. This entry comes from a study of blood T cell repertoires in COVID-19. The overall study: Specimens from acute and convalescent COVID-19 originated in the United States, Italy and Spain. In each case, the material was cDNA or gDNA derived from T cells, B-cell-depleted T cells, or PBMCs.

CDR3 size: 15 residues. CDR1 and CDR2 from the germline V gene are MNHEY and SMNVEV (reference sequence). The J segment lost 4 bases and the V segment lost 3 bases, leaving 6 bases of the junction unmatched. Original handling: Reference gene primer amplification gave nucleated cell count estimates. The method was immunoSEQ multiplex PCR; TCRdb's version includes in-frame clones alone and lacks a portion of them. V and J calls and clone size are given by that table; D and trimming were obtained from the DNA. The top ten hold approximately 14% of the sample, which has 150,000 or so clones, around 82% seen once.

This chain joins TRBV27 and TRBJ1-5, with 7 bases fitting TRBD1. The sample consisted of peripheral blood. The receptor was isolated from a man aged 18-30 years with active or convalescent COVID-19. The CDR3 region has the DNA TGTGCCAGCAGTTTTGCTGGACAGGCGAATCAGCCCCAGCATTTT. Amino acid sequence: CASSFAGQANQPQHF.